The next 23 T cell receptor beta chains were all read from a single sample in a study of T cells in Graves' hyperthyroidism and ophthalmopathy. There were TCR beta CDR3 regions amplified from RNA transcripts. First-round RT-PCR with HTBI primers amplified the TCR CDR3 region. TCRdb reprocessed the multiplex PCR reads with MiXCR, giving one entry per CDR3 protein. The table shows approximately 370,000 distinct CDR3 sequences, with 15% occurring only once. Sequenced: blood. The receptors come from a woman younger than 45 with Graves' hyperthyroidism.

This clonotype was seen repeatedly, ten times or more. The rearrangement joins TRBV30 to TRBJ1-1; D is unresolved. CDR1 and CDR2 from the germline V gene are GTSNPN and SVGIG (reference sequence). Trimming shortened V by 2 bases and J by 1 base, and 8 bases separated the two germline ends. The CDR3 has 13 amino acids. DNA for the CDR3: TGTGCCTGGAGTCCAGAGAGGAACACTGAAGCTTTCTTT. Its protein product is CAWSPERNTEAFF.

At least ten counts were recorded for this clonotype. The chain links TRBV3-1 to TRBJ2-2; D gene unclear. Germline lookup yields CDR1 LGHDT and CDR2 YNNKEL (reference sequence). The CDR3 contains 14 residues. Trimming pared 4 bases from V and 1 base from J, leaving 7 bases between. The CDR3 bases are TGTGCCAGCAGCCTGATAATGAACACCGGGGAGCTGTTTTTT. Its translation is CASSLIMNTGELFF.

In its sample, this clonotype was seen once. The V and J genes are TRBV6-5 and TRBJ2-1; D might be TRBD1 or TRBD2, each matching 5 bases. Germline CDR1 and CDR2: MNHEY and SVGAGI. The CDR3 has 16 residues. Trimming removed 2 bases from V and 6 bases from J, with 17 bases in between. The DNA for the CDR3 is TGTGCCAGCAGTTACCCCGCTAGGAGAGGGGCCAATGAGCAGTTCTTC. Protein product: CASSYPARRGANEQFF.

This clonotype was detected only a few times. The CDR3 sequence is CASSLMTGAEAFF. DNA for the CDR3: TGTGCCAGCAGCTTAATGACCGGCGCTGAAGCTTTCTTT. The chain is built from TRBV7-9 and TRBJ1-1, with no clear D. Trimming removed 2 bases from V and 6 bases from J, with 10 bases in between. Germline V gene lookup returns CDR1 SEHNR and CDR2 FQNEAQ (reference sequence). CDR3 length: 13 residues.

This chain links TRBV7-9 with TRBJ2-7, with 11 nucleotides matching TRBD1. CDR3 length equals 15 residues. The germline CDR1 and CDR2 sequences are SEHNR and FQNEAQ (reference sequence). V lost 2 bases and J lost 4; bases outside the gene matches: 4. CDR3 sequence reads: CASSLIGQGAYEQYF. CDR3 DNA sequence: TGTGCCAGCAGCTTAATTGGACAGGGGGCGTACGAGCAGTACTTC.

The rearrangement uses TRBV20-1 and TRBJ1-6; possibly TRBD1 for D (5 bases). CDR3 length equals 17 residues. The germline V gene encodes CDR1 DFQATT and CDR2 SNEGSKA (reference sequence). V was shortened by 3 bases and J by 3 bases, with 18 bases between the two germline ends. Here the CDR3 reads CSASGSGREIYNSPLHF. CDR3 DNA sequence: TGCAGTGCTAGCGGTTCGGGCAGGGAGATCTATAATTCACCCCTCCACTTT.

This clonotype was picked up a small number of times. This sequence joins TRBV5-6 and TRBJ2-7; D unresolved. The CDR3 runs to 14 residues. The V gene lost 0 bases and the J gene lost 3 bases, with 10 bases spanning the gap. CDR1 is SGHDT and CDR2 is YYEEEE in the germline V gene. The DNA of the CDR3 is TGTGCCAGCAGCTTGGGGGCTAAGGTCTACGAGCAGTACTTC. This codes for CASSLGAKVYEQYF.

This rearrangement joins TRBV7-9 to TRBJ2-7; 9 positions match TRBD2. Per the germline V gene, CDR1 is SEHNR and CDR2 is FQNEAQ (reference sequence). V was clipped by 4 bases and J by 2 bases; unmatched bases: 6. The CDR3 runs 15 residues. The CDR3 sequence: CASSSGTSWTYEQYF. The CDR3 region has the DNA TGTGCCAGCAGCTCTGGGACTAGCTGGACCTACGAGCAGTACTTC. Based on the CDR3 plus reference TRBV7-9 and TRBJ2-7, the full variable domain is DTGVSQNPRHKITKRGQNVTFRCDPISEHNRLYWYRQTLGQGPEFLTYFQNEAQLEKSRLLSDRFSAERPKGSFSTLEIQRTEQGDSAMYLCASSSGTSWTYEQYFGPGTRLTVT.

This clonotype was counted only a few times. This chain joins TRBV3-1 and TRBJ2-7; D is unresolved. V lost 5 bases and J lost 0, with 14 bases in between. Germline CDR1 LGHDT, CDR2 YNNKEL (reference sequence). This CDR3 contains 15 residues. CDR3 nucleotides: TGTGCCAGCAGCTTAGATGTCTTCAGCTCCTACGAGCAGTACTTC. Its translation: CASSLDVFSSYEQYF.

This clonotype was recorded at least ten times. This rearrangement joins TRBV3-1 to TRBJ1-1, with TRBD1 identical over 8 bases. Trimming took 0 bases from V and 2 from J; bases not matched to a gene: 5. CDR1 LGHDT and CDR2 YNNKEL come from the germline V gene (reference sequence). There are 16 residues in the CDR3. This CDR3 reads CASSQELGTGNTEAFF. Written as DNA, the CDR3 is TGTGCCAGCAGCCAAGAATTAGGGACAGGCAACACTGAAGCTTTCTTT.

As to this clonotype: One end of the junction fails to match germline, which may point to a read error. The chain has TRBV7-7 and TRBJ2-2; a possible D gene is TRBD2 (6 bases). There are 14 residues in the CDR3. Germline lookup yields CDR1 SSHAT and CDR2 FNYEAQ (reference sequence). This chain's CDR3 is CASSPGRLTGELFF. The DNA of the CDR3 is TGTGCTAGCAGCCCTGGGAGGTTGACCGGGGAGCTGTTTTTT. Looking up the rest from reference TRBV7-7 and TRBJ2-2 gives the full variable domain: GAGVSQSPRYKVTKRGQDVTLRCDPISSHATLYWYQQALGQGPEFLTYFNYEAQPDKSGLPSDRFSAERPEGSISTLTIQRTEQRDSAMYRCASSPGRLTGELFFGEGSRLTVL.

This clonotype appeared many times. The chain has TRBV7-2 and TRBJ2-3; D ambiguous. The germline V gene encodes CDR1 SGHTA and CDR2 FQGNSA. The CDR3 is made up of 14 amino acids. With 1 base removed from V and 6 bases from J, the gap between germline ends came to 11 bases. This CDR3 reads CASSLDSGRDTQYF. CDR3 in DNA: TGTGCCAGCAGCTTAGATAGTGGCAGGGATACGCAGTATTTT.

In this sample, this clonotype turned up a few times. The chain has TRBV20-1 and TRBJ2-1; 7 positions agree with TRBD2. V was clipped by 6 bases and J by 7 bases; unmatched bases: 12. CDR3 length: 14 amino acids. In germline, CDR1 is DFQATT, CDR2 SNEGSKA (reference sequence). The CDR3 coding sequence is TGCAGTGCGGAAAGAGCGGGAACGGGGAATGAGCAGTTCTTC. Translating it yields CSAERAGTGNEQFF.

The chain recombines TRBV3-1 with TRBJ1-3; D is unclear. The CDR3 is 13 amino acids. V was pared by 4 bases and J by 3 bases, with 7 bases between. Germline assignment: CDR1 LGHDT and CDR2 YNNKEL (reference sequence). This CDR3 is CASSLRSGNTIYF. The CDR3 DNA reads as TGTGCCAGCAGCCTCAGAAGTGGAAACACCATATATTTT. The full variable domain, completed using reference TRBV3-1 and TRBJ1-3, is DTAVSQTPKYLVTQMGNDKSIKCEQNLGHDTMYWYKQDSKKFLKIMFSYNNKELIINETVPNRFSPKSPDKAHLNLHINSLELGDSAVYFCASSLRSGNTIYFGEGSWLTVV.

V gene TRBV19 combines with J gene TRBJ1-2, with D hard to call. Trimming pared 3 bases from V and 2 bases from J, leaving 10 bases between. The germline CDR1 and CDR2 sequences are LNHDA and SQIVND (reference sequence). The CDR3 has 14 amino acids. The CDR3 region has the DNA TGTGCCAGTAGTATTAATACGGAAAACTATGGCTACACCTTC. Translated: CASSINTENYGYTF.

This clonotype was detected many times. V and J are TRBV28 and TRBJ2-7, with TRBD2 matching over 11 bases. From germline, CDR1 is MDHEN and CDR2 SYDVKM. The CDR3 is 17 amino acids. V was pared by 8 bases and J by 0 bases, with 12 bases of the junction left unmatched. The CDR3 sequence is CASGGGLAGYISYEQYF. In DNA form, the CDR3 reads TGTGCCAGCGGCGGAGGACTAGCGGGCTACATCTCCTACGAGCAGTACTTC.

This clonotype was seen only a few times. The J gene is TRBJ2-5, the V gene TRBV7-9; no reliable D call. Trimming left V 1 base short and J 3 bases short, with 12 bases between. The CDR3 extends over 15 amino acids. Germline V gene sequence: CDR1 SEHNR, CDR2 FQNEAQ (reference sequence). The CDR3 loop reads CASSLDLGKEETQYF. The CDR3 DNA reads TGTGCCAGCAGCTTAGATTTGGGAAAAGAAGAGACCCAGTACTTC. Full variable domain (rest looked up from reference TRBV7-9 and TRBJ2-5): DTGVSQNPRHKITKRGQNVTFRCDPISEHNRLYWYRQTLGQGPEFLTYFQNEAQLEKSRLLSDRFSAERPKGSFSTLEIQRTEQGDSAMYLCASSLDLGKEETQYFGPGTRLLVL.

Ten or more counts support this clonotype. This chain connects TRBV10-3 to TRBJ2-1; D possibly corresponds to TRBD1 (8 bases). The CDR3 sequence is 13 residues long. V shed 10 bases and J shed 3 bases, with 13 bases lying between them. Per the germline V gene, CDR1 is ENHRY and CDR2 is SYGVKD. CDR3 in amino acids: CATTGGDYNEQFF. DNA for the CDR3: TGTGCCACCACAGGGGGGGACTACAATGAGCAGTTCTTC.

The chain couples TRBV12-5 to TRBJ2-1; D possibly uses TRBD1 or TRBD2 (5 bases each). This CDR3 has 13 residues. V was clipped by 6 bases and J by 4 bases, with 10 bases between them. Germline CDR1 reads LGHNT; CDR2 reads FRNRAP. DNA of the CDR3: TGTGCTAGTGGATCGTGGGGGTACAATGAGCAGTTCTTC. As protein: CASGSWGYNEQFF. The full variable domain, completed using reference TRBV12-5 and TRBJ2-1, is DARVTQTPRHKVTEMGQEVTMRCQPILGHNTVFWYRQTMMQGLELLAYFRNRAPLDDSGMPKDRFSAEMPDATLATLKIQPSEPRDSAVYFCASGSWGYNEQFFGPGTRLTVL.

The chain couples TRBV24-1 to TRBJ2-5, with D possibly being TRBD1 (6 bases). V was pared by 2 bases and J by 0 bases, with 15 bases between. Germline V gives CDR1 KGHDR, CDR2 SFDVKD. This CDR3 is built from 17 residues. CDR3 sequence reads: CATSDSNRDTYQETQYF. The CDR3 DNA reads TGTGCCACCAGTGATTCGAACAGGGACACCTACCAAGAGACCCAGTACTTC.

This clonotype was detected many times. The V call is TRBV28, the J call TRBJ2-1; 14 bases agree with TRBD2. The V gene end was trimmed by 8 bases and the J gene end by 14 bases; junction bases not matched to a gene: 11. This CDR3 has 14 amino acids. Germline CDR1 and CDR2: MDHEN and SYDVKM. The CDR3 loop reads CASLRLAGGLLEFF. CDR3 bases: TGTGCCAGCTTGAGACTAGCGGGAGGGCTTTTGGAGTTCTTC.

The V gene is TRBV20-1, the J gene TRBJ2-7; TRBD2 matches 9 bases. This CDR3 spans 16 amino acids. Germline CDR1 is DFQATT and CDR2 is SNEGSKA (reference sequence). The V gene end was trimmed by 1 base and the J gene end by 0 bases; junction bases not matched to a gene: 7. The CDR3 region is CSARVGAGGLSYEQYF. The CDR3 DNA follows: TGCAGTGCTAGAGTGGGAGCGGGAGGACTCTCCTACGAGCAGTACTTC.

Ten or more counts support this clonotype. The V and J genes are TRBV13 and TRBJ2-5; D possibly corresponds to TRBD1 (6 bases). Germline assignment: CDR1 PRHDT and CDR2 FYEKMQ (reference sequence). The CDR3 runs to 13 residues. With 4 bases removed from V and 5 bases from J, the gap between germline ends came to 11 bases. Written as DNA, the CDR3 is TGTGCCAGCAGCTCAGGGGCTGAGGAGACCCAGTACTTC. Protein product: CASSSGAEETQYF.